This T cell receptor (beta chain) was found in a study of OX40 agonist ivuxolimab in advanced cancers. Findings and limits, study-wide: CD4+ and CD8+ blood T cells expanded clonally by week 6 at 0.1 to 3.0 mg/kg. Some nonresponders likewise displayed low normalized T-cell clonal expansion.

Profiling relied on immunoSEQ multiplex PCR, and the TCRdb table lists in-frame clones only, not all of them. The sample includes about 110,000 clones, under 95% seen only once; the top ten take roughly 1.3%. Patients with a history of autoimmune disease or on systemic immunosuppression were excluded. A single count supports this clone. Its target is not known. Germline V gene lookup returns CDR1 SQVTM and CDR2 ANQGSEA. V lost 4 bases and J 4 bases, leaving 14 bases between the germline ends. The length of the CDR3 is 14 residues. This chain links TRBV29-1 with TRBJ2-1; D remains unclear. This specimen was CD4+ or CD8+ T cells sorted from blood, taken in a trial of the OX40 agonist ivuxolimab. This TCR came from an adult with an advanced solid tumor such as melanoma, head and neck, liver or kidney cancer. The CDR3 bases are TGCAGCGTTGTAGGCCCGCACGGGTACAATGAGCAGTTCTTC. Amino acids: CSVVGPHGYNEQFF.